A single TCR beta chain is shown here with its context. The record originates from a study of regulatory T cells in long-lasting Graves disease. Time point denoted: newly diagnosed GD, antithyroid drugs for less than 3 months. Construction of the TCR library relied on RNA isolated from PBMCs. Construction of TCR beta libraries relied on iRepertoire HTBI primers and on Arm-PCR targeting CDR3 regions. From the multiplex PCR reads, TCRdb called clonotypes with MiXCR, one entry per CDR3 protein. Of about 530,000 distinct CDR3 sequences listed, roughly 15% were seen once; the top ten hold 20% to 30%. The data also belong to a second study, concerning T cells in Graves' hyperthyroidism and ophthalmopathy.

The sequencing used peripheral blood mononuclear cells (PBMCs), collected at new diagnosis, from a patient treated with antithyroid drugs. The receptor comes from a woman aged 35 to 59 with Graves disease.

The CDR3 nucleotides are TGCAGTGCTTTTATCAATGAGCAGTTCTTC. This encodes CSAFINEQFF. The V call is TRBV20-1, the J call TRBJ2-1; D gene uncertain. The CDR3 is made up of 10 amino acids. Trimming left V 5 bases short and J 6 bases short, with 5 bases between. Looked up from germline, CDR1 is DFQATT and CDR2 is SNEGSKA (reference sequence).